Following are 14 T cell receptor beta chains from one sample sequenced in a study of blood T cell repertoires in COVID-19. Some clones are missing from TCRdb's copy, which holds only in-frame ones; the method was immunoSEQ multiplex PCR. The repertoire has more than 150,000 clones, 65% to 90% of them found once; the top ten carry roughly 8.2%. The specimen was peripheral blood. The receptors derive from a man aged 55 to 70 with acute or convalescent COVID-19.

The chain recombines TRBV7-3 with TRBJ2-3; 11 nucleotides align to TRBD2. V was clipped by 2 bases and J by 4 bases; unmatched bases: 2. This CDR3 is 15 amino acids long. Germline V CDR1 and CDR2: SGHTA, FQGTGA. The CDR3 DNA reads TGTGCCAGCAGCTTAGGGGGACTAGCGGCAGATACGCAGTATTTT. This codes for CASSLGGLAADTQYF.

The genes are TRBV5-1 and TRBJ2-1; the D gene is possibly TRBD2 (6 bases). CDR1 and CDR2 (germline): SGHRS, YFSETQ. V was trimmed by 4 bases and J by 0 bases, leaving 11 bases between them. This CDR3 has 15 residues. This CDR3 is CASSRDSGSYNEQFF. CDR3 sequence (DNA): TGCGCCAGCAGCCGGGACTCCGGCTCCTACAATGAGCAGTTCTTC.

This chain joins TRBV11-3 and TRBJ2-7; TRBD1 might be the D (6 bases). This CDR3 has 14 residues. Per the germline V gene, CDR1 is SGHNT and CDR2 is YENEEA. With 2 bases removed from V and 4 bases from J, the gap between germline ends came to 12 bases. The CDR3 DNA is TGTGCCAGCAGCTTATCAGGGGATACATACGAGCAGTACTTC. The encoded protein is CASSLSGDTYEQYF. Looking up the rest from reference TRBV11-3 and TRBJ2-7 gives the full variable domain: EAGVVQSPRYKIIEKKQPVAFWCNPISGHNTLYWYLQNLGQGPELLIRYENEEAVDDSQLPKDRFSAERLKGVDSTLKIQPAELGDSAVYLCASSLSGDTYEQYFGPGTRLTVT.

The V call is TRBV5-3, the J call TRBJ2-2; 7 bases align to TRBD2. TRBV5-3 is assigned to the ORF class and has an uncertain function. CDR3 length equals 15 residues. V lost 1 base and J lost 6; bases outside the gene matches: 6. CDR3 residues: CARSLSGSGSGELFF. CDR3 DNA sequence: TGTGCCAGAAGCTTGTCAGGTAGCGGGTCCGGGGAGCTGTTTTTT.

The rearrangement links TRBV6-5 to TRBJ2-1, with 9 bases identical to TRBD1. The CDR3 has 15 residues. CDR1 is MNHEY and CDR2 is SVGAGI in the germline V gene. The J segment lost 3 bases and the V segment lost 6 bases, leaving 6 bases of the junction unmatched. The CDR3, as DNA: TGTGCCAGCAGACTCAACAGGGGGCTCTACAATGAGCAGTTCTTC. Protein sequence: CASRLNRGLYNEQFF.

The rearrangement links TRBV4-1 to TRBJ2-3; no reliable D call. Trimming cost V 1 base and J 8 bases, with 13 bases left between them. The CDR3 has 14 amino acids. Germline-derived CDR1 and CDR2 are MGHRA and YSYEKL. CDR3 amino acids: CASSQGSRVVTQYF. As DNA, the CDR3 is TGCGCCAGCAGCCAAGGTAGTCGGGTGGTTACGCAGTATTTT.

The chain has TRBV7-3 and TRBJ2-3; 11 nucleotides agree with TRBD2. Germline V CDR1 and CDR2: SGHTA, FQGTGA. The CDR3 consists of 15 residues. V lost 2 bases to trimming and J lost 3 bases; unmatched junction nucleotides: 1. As DNA, the CDR3 is TGTGCCAGCAGCTTACTAGCGGGAGGAACAGATACGCAGTATTTT. As protein: CASSLLAGGTDTQYF.

The chain joins TRBV28 to TRBJ1-5; D not resolved. Between the trimmed V and J ends, which lost 8 bases and 0 bases, there was a span of 14 bases. Looked up from germline, CDR1 is MDHEN and CDR2 is SYDVKM. The CDR3 runs 15 residues. CDR3 DNA sequence: TGTGCCAGCGGAGGACTGTCATATAGCAATCAGCCCCAGCATTTT. This translates into CASGGLSYSNQPQHF.

The chain couples TRBV25-1 to TRBJ2-5; TRBD1 is a possible D gene (6 bases). Per germline, CDR1 MGHDK and CDR2 SYGVNS. The CDR3 is 15 residues long. Trimming removed 4 bases at V and 0 bases at J, with 12 bases between. Here the CDR3 reads CASSGVTGYQETQYF. The CDR3 DNA follows: TGTGCCAGCAGTGGGGTGACAGGCTACCAAGAGACCCAGTACTTC.

V is TRBV3-1 (or the pseudogene TRBV3-2) and J is TRBJ1-2; weak D call: TRBD1 (5 bases). Germline-derived CDR1 and CDR2 are LGHDT and YNNKEL (reference sequence). V lost 2 bases and J lost 11, with 15 bases in between. The CDR3 length is 13 residues. CDR3 region: CASSQLGTFGYTF. The CDR3 DNA reads as TGTGCCAGCAGCCAATTGGGGACTTTTGGTTACACCTTC.

The J gene is TRBJ2-2, the V gene TRBV10-3; 14 bases match TRBD2. Germline loops: CDR1 ENHRY, CDR2 SYGVKD. J gave up 2 bases and V 2 bases, and 10 bases lay outside the gene matches. This CDR3 has 20 residues. The CDR3: CAISEPWTSGRFGNTGELFF. The CDR3 coding sequence is TGTGCCATCAGTGAGCCCTGGACTAGCGGGAGGTTTGGAAACACCGGGGAGCTGTTTTTT.

This chain uses TRBV5-5 with TRBJ2-7; D is uncertain. The CDR3 length is 14 residues. Trimming shortened V by 5 bases and J by 2 bases, and 14 bases separated the two germline ends. Germline V lookup: CDR1 SGHKS, CDR2 YYEKEE (reference sequence). As DNA, the CDR3 is TGTGCCAGCAGGAATGGCCCAGAAACCTACGAGCAGTACTTC. The encoded protein is CASRNGPETYEQYF. The full variable domain, in which reference TRBV5-5 and TRBJ2-7 provide the parts outside the CDR3, is DAGVTQSPTHLIKTRGQQVTLRCSPISGHKSVSWYQQVLGQGPQFIFQYYEKEERGRGNFPDRFSARQFPNYSSELNVNALLLGDSALYLCASRNGPETYEQYFGPGTRLTVT.

The rearrangement links TRBV18 to TRBJ1-1; tentatively, D is TRBD1 (5 bases). The CDR3 consists of 14 residues. Germline V gene data show CDR1 as KGHSH and CDR2 as LQKENI. Trimming took off 6 bases at V and 6 bases at J, with 17 bases between the two ends. In DNA form, the CDR3 reads TGTGCCAGCTCCCTATCGATCAGGGCCGCTGAAGCTTTCTTT. This encodes CASSLSIRAAEAFF.

This clone was found once. The chain uses TRBV2 and TRBJ1-5; 9 nucleotides align to TRBD1. Losses at the gene ends were 4 bases for V and 6 bases for J; bases not matched to a gene: 4. The CDR3 loop spans 14 amino acids. Germline lookup yields CDR1 SNHLY and CDR2 FYNNEI. The CDR3 DNA follows: TGTGCCAGCAGTGTACAGGGGGCAAGTCAGCCCCAGCATTTT. Translation: CASSVQGASQPQHF.